The clone carrying this TCR beta chain was seen once. As processed by the authors: Amplification with reference gene primers provided the estimates of nucleated cell counts. Data came from immunoSEQ multiplex PCR; TCRdb stores just in-frame clones and leaves some out. V, J and clone size are those of that table, while D and trimming were read from the DNA. Of 190,000 or so clones listed, around 88% are singletons. V was cut by 10 bases and J by 1 base, with 12 bases left in between. The CDR3 totals 13 residues. Germline loops: CDR1 LNHDA, CDR2 SQIVND (reference sequence). The sample belongs to a study of blood T cell repertoires in COVID-19. About the study: Sources were T cells, B-cell-depleted T cells, or PBMCs; the material itself was cDNA or gDNA.

The J gene is TRBJ2-3, the V gene TRBV19; D perhaps matches TRBD2 (5 bases). The sequence was obtained from a woman in her 30s with acute or convalescent COVID-19. The sequencing sample was made of peripheral blood. The chain's CDR3 is CATRPRGTDTQYF. CDR3 bases: TGTGCCACTCGACCGCGGGGCACAGATACGCAGTATTTT.